A selection of T cell receptor beta chains follows, all from one sample in a study of technical replicates of blood from several donors. Sequenced by immunoSEQ multiplex PCR; TCRdb stores in-frame clones only, minus some. Of under 85,000 clones detected, about 93% appear once; the ten largest clones hold about 0.4%. Sequencing was carried out using T cells isolated from PBMCs. These receptors were taken from a human donor in good health. The CDR3 runs from the conserved cysteine through the conserved F or W. The D gene is left open where the match is weak. Part of the rows lack a size; the others show once, few, many or a class for expanded clones.

j_call: TRBJ1-1
d_call: TRBD1
v_call: TRBV18
cdr3_length: 14
clone_size: .
cdr3_nt: TGTGCCAGCTCACCAGGACAGGTTAACACTGAAGCTTTCTTT
cdr3_aa: CASSPGQVNTEAFF

j_call: TRBJ1-2
d_call: .
v_call: TRBV29-1
cdr3_length: 12
clone_size: .
cdr3_nt: TGCAGCGTAGAAATTATTAACTATGGCTACACCTTC
cdr3_aa: CSVEIINYGYTF

j_call: TRBJ2-7
d_call: .
v_call: TRBV10-3
cdr3_length: 14
clone_size: .
cdr3_nt: TGTGCCATCAGTGAATCGGCAGGGGCCTACGAGCAGTACTTC
cdr3_aa: CAISESAGAYEQYF

j_call: TRBJ1-5
d_call: .
v_call: TRBV6-1
cdr3_length: 14
clone_size: .
cdr3_nt: TGTGCCAGCAGTGAAGACCCGGGGGGTCAGCCCCAGCATTTT
cdr3_aa: CASSEDPGGQPQHF

j_call: TRBJ2-7
d_call: TRBD2
v_call: TRBV7-2
cdr3_length: 15
clone_size: once
cdr3_nt: TGTGCCAGCAGCGTTAGCGGGCAGAGCTCCTACGAGCAGTACTTC
cdr3_aa: CASSVSGQSSYEQYF

j_call: TRBJ1-1
d_call: .
v_call: TRBV5-5
cdr3_length: 13
clone_size: once
cdr3_nt: TGTGCCAGCACCTCCGGTGTGAACACTGAAGCTTTCTTT
cdr3_aa: CASTSGVNTEAFF

j_call: TRBJ2-1
d_call: .
v_call: TRBV7-9
cdr3_length: 14
clone_size: .
cdr3_nt: TGTGCCAGCAGCTTGGTAGGGGCGAACAATGAGCAGTTCTTC
cdr3_aa: CASSLVGANNEQFF

j_call: TRBJ2-7
d_call: TRBD1
v_call: TRBV4-3
cdr3_length: 14
clone_size: .
cdr3_nt: TGCGCCAGCAGTCCAGGGACAGGGACCTACGAGCAGTACTTC
cdr3_aa: CASSPGTGTYEQYF

j_call: TRBJ1-1
d_call: .
v_call: TRBV7-2
cdr3_length: 14
clone_size: .
cdr3_nt: TGTGCCAGCAGCTTGGAGGCAGGGGTAACTGAAGCTTTCTTT
cdr3_aa: CASSLEAGVTEAFF

j_call: TRBJ2-5
d_call: TRBD1
v_call: TRBV23-1
cdr3_length: 13
clone_size: .
cdr3_nt: TGCGCCAGGGAGACAGGGAACCAAGAGACCCAGTACTTC
cdr3_aa: CARETGNQETQYF

j_call: TRBJ2-7
d_call: .
v_call: TRBV7-6
cdr3_length: 15
clone_size: .
cdr3_nt: TGTGCCAGCAGCTTAGAAGGGACTCAAAGCGGGGAGCAGTACTTC
cdr3_aa: CASSLEGTQSGEQYF

j_call: TRBJ1-2
d_call: TRBD1
v_call: TRBV9
cdr3_length: 17
clone_size: .
cdr3_nt: TGTGCCAGCAGCGACCCCCAAGGGGACAGGGTAAACTATGGCTACACCTTC
cdr3_aa: CASSDPQGDRVNYGYTF

j_call: TRBJ1-1
d_call: .
v_call: TRBV7-2
cdr3_length: 14
clone_size: .
cdr3_nt: TGTGCCAGCAGCCCTTCCGGGGTGAACACTGAAGCTTTCTTT
cdr3_aa: CASSPSGVNTEAFF

j_call: TRBJ1-2
d_call: TRBD1
v_call: TRBV29-1
cdr3_length: 15
clone_size: .
cdr3_nt: TGCAGCGTTGGGACAGGGTCAGAAGCTAACTATGGCTACACCTTC
cdr3_aa: CSVGTGSEANYGYTF

j_call: TRBJ2-1
d_call: TRBD1
v_call: TRBV7-6
cdr3_length: 14
clone_size: .
cdr3_nt: TGTGCCAGCAGCCTCGGGACAGGAGGCAATGAGCAGTTCTTC
cdr3_aa: CASSLGTGGNEQFF

j_call: TRBJ2-2
d_call: .
v_call: TRBV30
cdr3_length: 14
clone_size: once
cdr3_nt: TGTGCCTGGAGTAGGCTAGCGTCGGTCGGGGAGCTGTTTTTT
cdr3_aa: CAWSRLASVGELFF

j_call: TRBJ2-7
d_call: TRBD2
v_call: TRBV7-3
cdr3_length: 15
clone_size: .
cdr3_nt: TGTGCCAGCAGCTTCCAAGCGGGAGGGTCCTACGAGCAGTACTTC
cdr3_aa: CASSFQAGGSYEQYF

j_call: TRBJ2-1
d_call: TRBD2
v_call: TRBV4-3
cdr3_length: 16
clone_size: .
cdr3_nt: TGCGCCAGCAGCCAAGATAGAGCGGGAGGGGAGAATGAGCAGTTCTTC
cdr3_aa: CASSQDRAGGENEQFF

j_call: TRBJ2-2
d_call: .
v_call: TRBV11-3
cdr3_length: 14
clone_size: once
cdr3_nt: TGTGCCAGCAGCCTCCAGGATTCCACCGGGGAGCTGTTTTTT
cdr3_aa: CASSLQDSTGELFF

j_call: TRBJ2-3
d_call: TRBD2
v_call: TRBV10-3
cdr3_length: 14
clone_size: .
cdr3_nt: TGTGCCATCAGACCGGGACTAGCTACAGATACGCAGTATTTT
cdr3_aa: CAIRPGLATDTQYF

j_call: TRBJ2-7
d_call: TRBD2
v_call: TRBV5-4
cdr3_length: 16
clone_size: .
cdr3_nt: TGTGCCAGCAGCCTTGGACTAGCGGGAGGGCCCTACGAGCAGTACTTC
cdr3_aa: CASSLGLAGGPYEQYF

j_call: TRBJ1-3
d_call: TRBD1
v_call: TRBV4-3
cdr3_length: 16
clone_size: .
cdr3_nt: TGCGCCAGCAGCCAGGTTACAGGGGGCTCTGGAAACACCATATATTTT
cdr3_aa: CASSQVTGGSGNTIYF

j_call: TRBJ2-7
d_call: TRBD1
v_call: TRBV11-3
cdr3_length: 15
clone_size: once
cdr3_nt: TGTGCCAGCAGCCTTGGACAGGCCTCTATTTACGAGCAGTACTTC
cdr3_aa: CASSLGQASIYEQYF

j_call: TRBJ1-6
d_call: TRBD1
v_call: TRBV4-1
cdr3_length: 19
clone_size: .
cdr3_nt: TGCGCCAGCAGCCAACGCAAAACAGGGGGTGGCTCCTATAATTCACCCCTCCACTTT
cdr3_aa: CASSQRKTGGGSYNSPLHF

j_call: TRBJ2-3
d_call: .
v_call: TRBV5-4
cdr3_length: 11
clone_size: .
cdr3_nt: TGTGCCAGCAGTTACACAGATACGCAGTATTTT
cdr3_aa: CASSYTDTQYF

j_call: TRBJ1-1
d_call: .
v_call: TRBV2
cdr3_length: 10
clone_size: .
cdr3_nt: TGTGCCAGCAGTGTGAGCACTGCTTTCTTT
cdr3_aa: CASSVSTAFF